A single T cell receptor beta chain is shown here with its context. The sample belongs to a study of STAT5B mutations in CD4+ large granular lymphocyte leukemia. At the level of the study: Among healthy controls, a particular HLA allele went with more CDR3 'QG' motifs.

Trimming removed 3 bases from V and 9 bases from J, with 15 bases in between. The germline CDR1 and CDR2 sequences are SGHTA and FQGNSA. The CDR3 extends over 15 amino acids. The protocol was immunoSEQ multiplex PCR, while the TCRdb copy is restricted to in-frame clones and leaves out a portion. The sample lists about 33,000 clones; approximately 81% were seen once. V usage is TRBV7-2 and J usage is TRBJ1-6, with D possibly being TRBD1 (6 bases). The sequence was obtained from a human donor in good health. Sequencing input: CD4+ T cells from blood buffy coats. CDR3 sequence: CASSFSRGRFSPLHF. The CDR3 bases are TGTGCCAGCAGCTTCTCCAGGGGTAGATTTTCACCCCTCCACTTT.